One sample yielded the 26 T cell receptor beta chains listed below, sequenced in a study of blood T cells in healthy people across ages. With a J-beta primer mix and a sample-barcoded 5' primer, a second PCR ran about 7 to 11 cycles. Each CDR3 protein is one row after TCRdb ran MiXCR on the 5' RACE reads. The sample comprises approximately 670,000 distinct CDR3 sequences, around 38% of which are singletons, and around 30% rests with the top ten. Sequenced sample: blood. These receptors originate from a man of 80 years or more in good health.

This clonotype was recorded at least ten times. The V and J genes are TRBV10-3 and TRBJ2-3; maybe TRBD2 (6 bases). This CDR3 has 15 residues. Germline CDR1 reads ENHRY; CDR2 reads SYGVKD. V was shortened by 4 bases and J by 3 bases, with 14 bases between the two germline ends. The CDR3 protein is CAISVAGSRTDTQYF. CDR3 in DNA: TGTGCCATCAGTGTCGCGGGGTCCCGAACAGATACGCAGTATTTT.

Here the CDR3 DNA reads TGCAGTGCTAATCTGCTCTCGCGGGACAGCTACGAGCAGTACTTC. Protein product: CSANLLSRDSYEQYF. The chain joins TRBV20-1 to TRBJ2-4; D may be TRBD1 (7 bases). The better agreement between TRBJ2-7 and the DNA end casts doubt on the J call. The CDR3 totals 15 residues. CDR1 is DFQATT and CDR2 is SNEGSKA in the germline V gene (reference sequence).

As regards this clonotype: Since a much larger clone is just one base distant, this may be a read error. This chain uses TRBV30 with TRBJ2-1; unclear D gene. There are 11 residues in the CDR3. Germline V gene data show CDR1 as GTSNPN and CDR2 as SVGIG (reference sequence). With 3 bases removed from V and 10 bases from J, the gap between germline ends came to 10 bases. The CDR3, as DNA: TGTGCCTGGAGCCAAAAGAAGGAGCAGTTCTTC. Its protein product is CAWSQKKEQFF. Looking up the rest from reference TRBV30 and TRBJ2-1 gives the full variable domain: SQTIHQWPATLVQPVGSPLSLECTVEGTSNPNLYWYRQAAGRGLQLLFYSVGIGQISSEVPQNLSASRPQDRQFILSSKKLLLSDSGFYLCAWSQKKEQFFGPGTRLTVL.

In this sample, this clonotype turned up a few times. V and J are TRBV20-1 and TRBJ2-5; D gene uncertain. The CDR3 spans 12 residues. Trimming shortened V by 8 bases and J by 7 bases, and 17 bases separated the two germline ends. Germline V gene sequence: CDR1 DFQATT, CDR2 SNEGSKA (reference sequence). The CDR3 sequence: CSNTGRSATQYF. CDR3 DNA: TGCAGTAATACTGGCAGGTCAGCGACCCAGTACTTC.

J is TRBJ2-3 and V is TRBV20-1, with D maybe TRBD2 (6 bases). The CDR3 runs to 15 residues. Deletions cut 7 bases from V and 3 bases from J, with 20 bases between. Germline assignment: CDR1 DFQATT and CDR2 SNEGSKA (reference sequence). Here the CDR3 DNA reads TGCAGTGTCCGTTCGGGGCAGCGGGTTACAGATACGCAGTATTTT. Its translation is CSVRSGQRVTDTQYF.

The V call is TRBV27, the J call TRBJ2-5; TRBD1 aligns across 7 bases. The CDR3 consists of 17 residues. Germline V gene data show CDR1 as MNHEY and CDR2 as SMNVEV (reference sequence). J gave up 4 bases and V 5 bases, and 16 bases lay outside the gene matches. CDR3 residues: CASSTQGGQYGGETQYF. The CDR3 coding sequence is TGTGCCAGCAGTACTCAAGGGGGACAGTATGGGGGAGAGACCCAGTACTTC.

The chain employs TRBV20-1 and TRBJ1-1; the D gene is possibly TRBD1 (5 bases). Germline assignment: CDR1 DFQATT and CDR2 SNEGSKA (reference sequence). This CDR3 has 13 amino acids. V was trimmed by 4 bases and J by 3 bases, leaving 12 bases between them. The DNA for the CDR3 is TGCAGTGCTACGGACGGGGCGGACACTGAAGCTTTCTTT. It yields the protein CSATDGADTEAFF.

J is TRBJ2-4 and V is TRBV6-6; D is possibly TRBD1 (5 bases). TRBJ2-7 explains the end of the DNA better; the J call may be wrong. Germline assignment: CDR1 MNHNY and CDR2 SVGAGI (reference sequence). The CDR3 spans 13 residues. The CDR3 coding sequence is TGTGCCAGCAGAGGGGCAGGGTCGGACGAGCAGTACTTC. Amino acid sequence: CASRGAGSDEQYF.

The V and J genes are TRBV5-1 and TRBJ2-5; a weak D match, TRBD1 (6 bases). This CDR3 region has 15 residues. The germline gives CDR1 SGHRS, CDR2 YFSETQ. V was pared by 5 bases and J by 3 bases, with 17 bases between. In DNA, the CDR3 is TGCGCCAGCAGAAGCGCCGGGACACCAAAAGAGACCCAGTACTTC. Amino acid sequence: CASRSAGTPKETQYF.

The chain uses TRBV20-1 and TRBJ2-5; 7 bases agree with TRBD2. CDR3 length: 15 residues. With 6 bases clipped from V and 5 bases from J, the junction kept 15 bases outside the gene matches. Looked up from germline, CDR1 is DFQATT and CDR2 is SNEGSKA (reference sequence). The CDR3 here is CSAATGGLPRETQYF. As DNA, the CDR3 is TGCAGTGCAGCCACGGGGGGACTTCCTAGGGAGACCCAGTACTTC.

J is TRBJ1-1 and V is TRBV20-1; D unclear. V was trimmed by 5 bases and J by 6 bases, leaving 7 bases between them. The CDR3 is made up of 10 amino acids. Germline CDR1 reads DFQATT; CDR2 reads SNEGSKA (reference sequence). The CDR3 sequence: CSALASEAFF. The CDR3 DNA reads TGCAGTGCTTTAGCATCTGAAGCTTTCTTT.

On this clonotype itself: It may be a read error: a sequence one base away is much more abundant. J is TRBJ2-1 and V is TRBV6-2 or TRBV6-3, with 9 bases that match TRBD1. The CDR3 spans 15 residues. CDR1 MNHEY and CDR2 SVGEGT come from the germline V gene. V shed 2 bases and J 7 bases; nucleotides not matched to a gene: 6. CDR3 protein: CASSYNRGLLNEQFF. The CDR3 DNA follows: TGTGCCAGCAGTTACAACAGGGGGCTGTTGAATGAGCAGTTCTTC.

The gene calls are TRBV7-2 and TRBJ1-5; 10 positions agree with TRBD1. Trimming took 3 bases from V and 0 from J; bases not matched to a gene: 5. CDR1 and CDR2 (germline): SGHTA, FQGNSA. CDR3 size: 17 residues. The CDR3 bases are TGTGCCAGCAGCTTGACAGGGGGCACGGTTAGCAATCAGCCCCAGCATTTT. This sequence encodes CASSLTGGTVSNQPQHF.

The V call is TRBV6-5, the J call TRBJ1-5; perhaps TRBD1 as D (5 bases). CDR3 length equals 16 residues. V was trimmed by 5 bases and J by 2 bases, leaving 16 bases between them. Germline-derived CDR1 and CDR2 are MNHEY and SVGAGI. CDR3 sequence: CASSPRRGEGNQPQHF. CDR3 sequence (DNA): TGTGCCAGCAGTCCCCGGAGGGGCGAAGGCAATCAGCCCCAGCATTTT.

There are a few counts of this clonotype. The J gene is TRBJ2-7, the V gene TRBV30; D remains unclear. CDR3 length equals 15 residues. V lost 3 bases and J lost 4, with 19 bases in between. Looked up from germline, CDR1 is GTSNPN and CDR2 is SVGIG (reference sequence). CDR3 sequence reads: CAWSAPSVRSYEQYF. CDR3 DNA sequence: TGTGCCTGGAGCGCCCCCTCGGTCAGATCTTACGAGCAGTACTTC.

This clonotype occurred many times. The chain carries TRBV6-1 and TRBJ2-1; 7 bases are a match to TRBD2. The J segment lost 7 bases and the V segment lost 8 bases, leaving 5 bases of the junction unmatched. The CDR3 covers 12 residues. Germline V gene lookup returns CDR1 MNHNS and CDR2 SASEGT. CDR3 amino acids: CASGFGGNEQFF. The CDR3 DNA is TGTGCCAGCGGGTTCGGGGGGAATGAGCAGTTCTTC.

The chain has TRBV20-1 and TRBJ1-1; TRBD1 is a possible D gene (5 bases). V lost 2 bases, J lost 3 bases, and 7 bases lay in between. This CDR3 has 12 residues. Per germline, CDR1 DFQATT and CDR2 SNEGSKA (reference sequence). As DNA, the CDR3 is TGCAGTGCTAGACAGGGACACACTGAAGCTTTCTTT. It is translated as CSARQGHTEAFF.

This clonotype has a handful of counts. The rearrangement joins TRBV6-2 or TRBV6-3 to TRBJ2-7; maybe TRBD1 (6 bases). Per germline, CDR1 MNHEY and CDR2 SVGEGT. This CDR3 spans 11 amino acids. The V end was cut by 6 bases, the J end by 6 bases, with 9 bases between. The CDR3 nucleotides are TGTGCCAGCAGAACAGGGACCGAGCAGTACTTC. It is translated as CASRTGTEQYF.

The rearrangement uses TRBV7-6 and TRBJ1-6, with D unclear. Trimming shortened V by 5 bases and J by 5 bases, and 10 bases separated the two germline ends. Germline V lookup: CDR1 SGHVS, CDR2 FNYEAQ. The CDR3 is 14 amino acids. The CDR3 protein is CASSPVGDNSPLHF. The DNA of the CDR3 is TGTGCCAGCAGCCCCGTAGGAGATAATTCACCCCTCCACTTT.

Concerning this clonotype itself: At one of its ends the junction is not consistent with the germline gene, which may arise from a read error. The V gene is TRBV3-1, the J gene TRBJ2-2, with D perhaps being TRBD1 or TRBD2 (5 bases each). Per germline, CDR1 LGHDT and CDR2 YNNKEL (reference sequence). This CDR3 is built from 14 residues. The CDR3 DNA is TGTGCCAGCAGCCAAGATTGGGGGTCCGGGGTGCTGTTTTTT. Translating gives CASSQDWGSGVLFF.

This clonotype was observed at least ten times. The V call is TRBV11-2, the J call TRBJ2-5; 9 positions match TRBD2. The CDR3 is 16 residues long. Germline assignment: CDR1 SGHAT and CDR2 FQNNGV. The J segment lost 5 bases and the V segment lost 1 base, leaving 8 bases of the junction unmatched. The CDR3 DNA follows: TGTGCCAGCAGCTTAGTTCGCGGGGGGGTTCTGGAGACCCAGTACTTC. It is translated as CASSLVRGGVLETQYF.

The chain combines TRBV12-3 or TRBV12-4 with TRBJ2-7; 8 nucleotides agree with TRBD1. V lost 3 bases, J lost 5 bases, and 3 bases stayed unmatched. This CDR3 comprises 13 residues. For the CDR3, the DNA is TGTGCCAGCAGTTTCACAGGGGGACACGAGCAGTACTTC. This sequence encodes CASSFTGGHEQYF.

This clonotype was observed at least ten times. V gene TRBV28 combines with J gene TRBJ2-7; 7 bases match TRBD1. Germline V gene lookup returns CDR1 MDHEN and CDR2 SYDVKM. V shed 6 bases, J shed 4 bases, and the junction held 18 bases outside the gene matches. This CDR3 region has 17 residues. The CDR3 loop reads CASRRSPGTASSYEQYF. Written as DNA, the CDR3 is TGTGCCAGCAGACGCAGCCCCGGGACAGCCTCATCATACGAGCAGTACTTC.

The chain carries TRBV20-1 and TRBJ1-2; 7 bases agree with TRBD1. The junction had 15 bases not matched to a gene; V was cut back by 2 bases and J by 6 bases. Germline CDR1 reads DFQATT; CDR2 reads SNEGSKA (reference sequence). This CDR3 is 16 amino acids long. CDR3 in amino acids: CSARSARGGTIDGYTF. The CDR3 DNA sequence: TGCAGTGCTAGATCGGCCAGGGGGGGTACTATCGATGGCTACACCTTC.

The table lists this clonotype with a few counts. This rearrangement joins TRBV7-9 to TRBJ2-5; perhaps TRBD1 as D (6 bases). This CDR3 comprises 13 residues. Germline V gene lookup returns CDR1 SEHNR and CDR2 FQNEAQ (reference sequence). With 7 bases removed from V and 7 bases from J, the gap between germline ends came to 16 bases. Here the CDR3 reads CASNQGQPGTQYF. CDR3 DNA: TGTGCCAGCAATCAGGGACAACCGGGGACCCAGTACTTC.

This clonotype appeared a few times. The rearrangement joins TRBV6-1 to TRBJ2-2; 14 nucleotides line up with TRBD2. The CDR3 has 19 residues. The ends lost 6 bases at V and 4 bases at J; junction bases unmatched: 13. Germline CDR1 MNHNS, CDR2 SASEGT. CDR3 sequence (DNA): TGTGCCAGCAGGATCTCGACTAGCGGGGGGGCCTGGGGCACCGGGGAGCTGTTTTTT. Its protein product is CASRISTSGGAWGTGELFF.